This T cell receptor (beta chain) was recorded in a study of T cells in Graves' hyperthyroidism and ophthalmopathy. RNA transcripts gave rise to amplified TCR beta CDR3 regions. A set of HTBI primers served as the primers for a first-round RT-PCR of the TCR CDR3. TCRdb itself ran the multiplex PCR reads through MiXCR, one entry per CDR3 protein. The sample gives 500,000 to 600,000 distinct CDR3 sequences, over 15% of which show up once; around 18% is in the top ten. Germline CDR1 is MNHEY and CDR2 is SMNVEV (reference sequence). The V end was cut by 4 bases, the J end by 0 bases, with 7 bases between. The CDR3 has 14 amino acids. Stable hyperthyroidism: no ophthalmopathy progression over 18 months of follow-up.

This TCR was recovered from a woman between 18 and 29 years old with Graves' hyperthyroidism. This rearrangement joins TRBV27 to TRBJ1-5; D not certain. Input material: blood. The CDR3 sequence: CASSWSGSNQPQHF. CDR3 coding DNA: TGTGCCAGCAGTTGGTCAGGTAGCAATCAGCCCCAGCATTTT.